The clone carrying this T cell receptor (beta chain) has at least ten counts. Its target is not known. Coverage ceases 3 residues before the CDR3 finishes, and the germline J gene fills in the end. The sample belongs to a study of T cell clonality in common variable immunodeficiency. The CVID group had some 15 females and 25 to 30 males, mean age roughly 40. Most patients and controls had Caucasian heritage. Donors gave about 5 to 8 ml heparinized peripheral whole blood. Regarding the study as a whole: Reportedly, TCR beta sequences from common variable immunodeficiency showed fewer deletions and N-nucleotide insertions.

From germline, CDR1 is LNHDA and CDR2 SQIVND (reference sequence). The CDR3 has 16 residues. V was pared by 9 bases and J by 0 bases, with 7 bases of the junction left unmatched. Only in-frame clones appear in the TCRdb table, and some are missing; sequencing was by immunoSEQ multiplex PCR. This sample shows approximately 38,000 clones and no singletons; roughly 5.5% rests with the ten largest. This sequence originates from a human donor with common variable immunodeficiency. Input material: peripheral blood mononuclear cells. V usage is TRBV19 and J usage is TRBJ1-5; TRBD1 aligns across 11 bases. The sequenced CDR3 bases are TGTGCCAGGAGGGACAGGGGGGTTTATAGCAATCAGCCC. It is translated as CARRDRGVYSNQP. The whole CDR3 protein reads CARRDRGVYSNQPQHF.